These 20 T cell receptor beta chains were all obtained from the same sample, sequenced in a study of cytomegalovirus exposure and HLA in healthy donors. Method: immunoSEQ multiplex PCR; TCRdb's copy keeps in-frame clones and lacks some. The sample yields over 70,000 clones, roughly 94% seen once. The specimen was PBMCs. All receptors derive from a woman under 30 in good health and CMV-seronegative.

The chain joins TRBV7-8 to TRBJ1-5, with 8 bases matching TRBD1. The ends lost 4 bases at V and 6 bases at J; junction bases unmatched: 11. There are 16 residues in the CDR3. From germline, CDR1 is SGHVS and CDR2 FQNEAQ. The CDR3 coding sequence is TGTGCCAGCAGCTCCCTCCCCGGGACAGGATTTCAGCCCCAGCATTTT. Translating gives CASSSLPGTGFQPQHF.

CDR3 coding DNA: TGTGCCAGCAGCTTAGAGGGGGCGCGAACCGGGGAGCTGTTTTTT. Its translation is CASSLEGARTGELFF. The chain couples TRBV11-1 to TRBJ2-2, with 7 bases lining up with TRBD1. Germline values: CDR1 SGHAT, CDR2 FQDESV (reference sequence). V gave up 1 base and J gave up 5 bases; unmatched junction bases: 4. The CDR3 loop spans 15 amino acids.

V gene TRBV7-9 combines with J gene TRBJ1-1, with TRBD1 as a possible D gene (6 bases). CDR1 is SEHNR and CDR2 is FQNEAQ in the germline V gene (reference sequence). The CDR3 is made up of 15 amino acids. V was clipped by 1 base and J by 4 bases, with 13 bases between them. The CDR3 DNA is TGTGCCAGCAGCTTAGGTCAGGGGAGGGCCACTGAAGCTTTCTTT. It is translated as CASSLGQGRATEAFF.

The chain links TRBV6-1 to TRBJ1-5; D is undetermined. Per germline, CDR1 MNHNS and CDR2 SASEGT. Trimming removed 3 bases at V and 6 bases at J, with 9 bases between. This CDR3 has 13 amino acids. Written as DNA, the CDR3 is TGTGCCAGCAGTGACGGGGAAACTCAGCCCCAGCATTTT. Translation: CASSDGETQPQHF.

V gene TRBV4-2 combines with J gene TRBJ2-1, with a tentative D call TRBD2 (6 bases). The V gene's germline CDR1 is LGHNA and CDR2 YNFKEQ. V was pared by 0 bases and J by 6 bases, with 12 bases between. The length of the CDR3 is 15 residues. CDR3 nucleotides: TGTGCCAGCAGCCAAGAACGTGGGGGGTCCAATGAGCAGTTCTTC. This sequence encodes CASSQERGGSNEQFF.

The chain is built from TRBV2 and TRBJ2-1; D possibly corresponds to TRBD2 (6 bases). This CDR3 has 13 residues. Germline values: CDR1 SNHLY, CDR2 FYNNEI. V lost 0 bases to trimming and J lost 8 bases, with 8 bases between them. CDR3 region: CASSEARRDEQFF. The DNA for the CDR3 is TGTGCCAGCAGTGAAGCGCGGAGGGATGAGCAGTTCTTC. Based on the CDR3 plus reference TRBV2 and TRBJ2-1, the full variable domain is EPEVTQTPSHQVTQMGQEVILRCVPISNHLYFYWYRQILGQKVEFLVSFYNNEISEKSEIFDDQFSVERPDGSNFTLKIRSTKLEDSAMYFCASSEARRDEQFFGPGTRLTVL.

The chain links TRBV5-1 to TRBJ2-3, with TRBD1 identical over 8 bases. CDR1 and CDR2 (germline): SGHRS, YFSETQ. J was trimmed by 2 bases and V by 0 bases; bases with no gene match: 2. This CDR3 comprises 15 residues. The chain's CDR3 is CASSLVGQVTDTQYF. For the CDR3, the DNA is TGCGCCAGCAGCTTGGTGGGACAGGTCACAGATACGCAGTATTTT.

The chain links TRBV9 to TRBJ2-3; D is undetermined. CDR3 length equals 16 residues. Germline-derived CDR1 and CDR2 are SGDLS and YYNGEE. Trimming removed 2 bases from V and 1 base from J, with 14 bases in between. CDR3 residues: CASSVETSLRTDTQYF. CDR3 coding DNA: TGTGCCAGCAGCGTGGAGACCTCCCTACGCACAGATACGCAGTATTTT.

The rearrangement joins TRBV11-2 to TRBJ1-5; 7 bases are shared with TRBD1. Trimming took 4 bases from V and 4 from J; bases not matched to a gene: 7. The germline V gene has CDR1 SGHAT and CDR2 FQNNGV. CDR3 length: 15 residues. The DNA for the CDR3 is TGTGCCAGCAGCTCGAACCGGGACAGTAATCAGCCCCAGCATTTT. Its protein product is CASSSNRDSNQPQHF. The full variable domain, with the rest looked up from reference TRBV11-2 and TRBJ1-5, is EAGVAQSPRYKIIEKRQSVAFWCNPISGHATLYWYQQILGQGPKLLIQFQNNGVVDDSQLPKDRFSAERLKGVDSTLKIQPAKLEDSAVYLCASSSNRDSNQPQHFGDGTRLSIL.

The chain is built from TRBV4-3 and TRBJ2-2; D possibly corresponds to TRBD1 (5 bases). The ends were cut back, 0 bases at V and 1 base at J, with 15 bases in the middle. This CDR3 region has 18 residues. CDR1 and CDR2 from the germline V gene are LGHNA and YSLEER. The CDR3 DNA sequence: TGCGCCAGCAGCCAAGAAAGGCAGGGCAGGTTGAACACCGGGGAGCTGTTTTTT. The encoded protein is CASSQERQGRLNTGELFF.

The chain has TRBV30 and TRBJ2-3; 7 bases map to TRBD2. The CDR3 is 13 residues long. V lost 8 bases and J lost 5; bases outside the gene matches: 10. CDR1 and CDR2 from the germline V gene are GTSNPN and SVGIG (reference sequence). Here the CDR3 reads CAGLGTPGDTQYF. CDR3 DNA sequence: TGTGCCGGACTAGGAACCCCCGGAGATACGCAGTATTTT.

Written as DNA, the CDR3 is TGTGCCATCAGTGAGACTAGCGGGGGGACCATTAGCACAGATACGCAGTATTTT. Translating it yields CAISETSGGTISTDTQYF. The J gene is TRBJ2-3, the V gene TRBV10-3, with 12 bases matching TRBD2. This CDR3 contains 18 residues. After removal of 2 bases from V and 0 bases from J, the junction contained 6 bases not matched to a gene. The germline gives CDR1 ENHRY, CDR2 SYGVKD.

This clone was recorded once. CDR3 coding DNA: TGTGCCAGCACCCCACCGGACAGGGGAGGTGGCTACACCTTC. This encodes CASTPPDRGGGYTF. V is TRBV28 and J is TRBJ1-2; 9 bases line up with TRBD1. The CDR3 sequence is 14 residues long. The junction had 10 bases not matched to a gene; V was cut back by 7 bases and J by 7 bases. Germline CDR1 and CDR2: MDHEN and SYDVKM.

The V gene is TRBV6-1, the J gene TRBJ2-6, with D perhaps TRBD1 (6 bases). CDR3 size: 16 residues. The V end lost 1 base, the J end lost 0 bases, and 7 bases lay between the germline ends. CDR1 is MNHNS, CDR2 SASEGT, per germline. The CDR3 loop is CASSEEQGSGANVLTF. DNA of the CDR3: TGTGCCAGCAGTGAAGAACAGGGCTCTGGGGCCAACGTCCTGACTTTC.

V gene TRBV15 combines with J gene TRBJ2-2, with D perhaps TRBD1 (7 bases). Looked up from germline, CDR1 is LNHNV and CDR2 is YYDKDF (reference sequence). This CDR3 has 18 amino acids. V was trimmed by 2 bases and J by 7 bases, leaving 23 bases between them. The DNA for the CDR3 is TGTGCCACCAGCAGACATAAGATAGACAGGGACTTCGGCGGGGAGCTGTTTTTT. Its translation: CATSRHKIDRDFGGELFF.

The CDR3 reads CASSQDGVTQYF. CDR3 nucleotide sequence: TGTGCCAGCAGCCAAGATGGAGTGACGCAGTATTTT. The J gene is TRBJ2-3, the V gene TRBV4-2; D ambiguous. V was trimmed by 0 bases and J by 9 bases, leaving 7 bases between them. The CDR3 loop spans 12 amino acids. Germline values: CDR1 LGHNA, CDR2 YNFKEQ.

The chain has TRBV6-5 and TRBJ1-4; 7 nucleotides align to TRBD1. Per the germline V gene, CDR1 is MNHEY and CDR2 is SVGAGI. V was pared by 10 bases and J by 8 bases, with 10 bases of the junction left unmatched. CDR3 length: 13 amino acids. The CDR3 DNA is TGTGCCACCCGGTGGGCAGGGGGAGAAAAACTGTTTTTT. Translation: CATRWAGGEKLFF.

The chain couples TRBV29-1 to TRBJ1-4; the D is unclear. The CDR3 spans 11 residues. In germline, CDR1 is SQVTM, CDR2 ANQGSEA. Trimming cost V 7 bases and J 6 bases, with 9 bases left between them. The CDR3 spells CSGSKDEKLFF. CDR3 DNA sequence: TGCAGCGGGAGTAAAGATGAAAAACTGTTTTTT.

As concerns this clone: Additional DNA sequences in this sample encode the identical CDR3. The chain employs TRBV7-2 and TRBJ2-7, with TRBD1 matching over 9 bases. Per germline, CDR1 SGHTA and CDR2 FQGNSA. The V and J ends lost 2 bases and 5 bases, in that order; junction bases with no gene match: 7. The CDR3 covers 15 residues. This CDR3 is CASSLSGQGSNEQYF. The DNA of the CDR3 is TGTGCCAGCAGCTTAAGCGGACAGGGGTCGAACGAGCAGTACTTC.

The chain combines TRBV7-2 with TRBJ2-7; 8 bases are a match to TRBD1. The germline CDR1 and CDR2 sequences are SGHTA and FQGNSA. CDR3 length: 14 amino acids. After removal of 0 bases from V and 4 bases from J, the junction contained 2 bases not matched to a gene. In DNA form, the CDR3 reads TGTGCCAGCAGCTTAGCCCGGACAGGGTACGAGCAGTACTTC. Translation gives CASSLARTGYEQYF.